This TCR beta chain was identified during a study of T cell responses to AZD1222 COVID-19 vaccine. Regarding the study as a whole: Donors in the cohort were predominantly white British and more often female, and clonal diversity was possibly underestimated. Once two AZD1222 doses were given, Spike-specific TCR breadth and depth went up. Reportedly, nearly half the spike-specific TCRs target unmutated variant regions.

TCRdb's copy holds only in-frame clones and misses some; the assay was immunoSEQ multiplex PCR. The profile shows roughly 120,000 clones, approximately 83% of them singletons. As for this clone: Its antigen is unknown.

Trimming pared 5 bases from V and 7 bases from J, leaving 20 bases between. Looked up from germline, CDR1 is SGHTA and CDR2 is FQGNSA. This CDR3 spans 16 amino acids. The chain is built from TRBV7-2 and TRBJ1-4; D remains unclear. The sequence was obtained from an adult in good health. Sequences were derived from peripheral blood, sampled on day 0 of MenACWY control vaccination. The CDR3 nucleotides read TGTGCCAGCAGCGCAAGGGCAATATCCATGGGTGAAAAACTGTTTTTT. This codes for CASSARAISMGEKLFF.